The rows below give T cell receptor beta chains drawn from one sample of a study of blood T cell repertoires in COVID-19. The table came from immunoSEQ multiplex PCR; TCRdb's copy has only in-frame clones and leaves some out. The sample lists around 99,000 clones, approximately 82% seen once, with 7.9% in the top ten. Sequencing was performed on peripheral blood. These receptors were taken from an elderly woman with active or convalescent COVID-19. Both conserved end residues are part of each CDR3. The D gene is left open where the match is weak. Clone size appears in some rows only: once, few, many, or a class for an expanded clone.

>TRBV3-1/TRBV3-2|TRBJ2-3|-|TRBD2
TGTGCCAGCAGCCAATTTAGCGGGGGCGTAGATACGCAGTATTTT
CASSQFSGGVDTQYF
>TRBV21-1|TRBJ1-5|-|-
TGTGCCGGTGGGACAGTAGCAATCCGTAGCGATCAGCCCCAGCATTTT
CAGGTVAIRSDQPQHF
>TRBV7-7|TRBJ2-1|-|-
TGTGCTAGCAGCTTAACACTAGCCCACAATGAGCAGTTCTTC
CASSLTLAHNEQFF
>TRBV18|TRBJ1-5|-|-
TGTGCCAGCTCACCAATCCCCTTAAATCAGCCCCAGCATTTT
CASSPIPLNQPQHF
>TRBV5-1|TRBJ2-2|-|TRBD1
TGCGCCAGCGACCAGGGACAGGGAATAACCGGGGAGCTGTTTTTT
CASDQGQGITGELFF
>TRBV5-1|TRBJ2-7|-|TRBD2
TGCGCCAGCAGCTTGGTGGGGGAGGGCCCCTACGAGCAGTACTTC
CASSLVGEGPYEQYF
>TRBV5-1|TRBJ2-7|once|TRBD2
TGCGCCAGCAGCTTGGGCGGGAGGGTCTACGAGCAGTACTTC
CASSLGGRVYEQYF
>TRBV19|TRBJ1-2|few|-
TGTGCCTGCGGAACGGGTAACTATGGCTACACCTTC
CACGTGNYGYTF
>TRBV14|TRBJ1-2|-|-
TGTGCCAGCAGCCCTCTCTCGGCAGGGCTCGCGGGCTACACCTTC
CASSPLSAGLAGYTF
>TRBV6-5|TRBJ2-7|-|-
TGTGCCAGCAGCCAGACAGGAAACTCCTACGAGCAGTACTTC
CASSQTGNSYEQYF
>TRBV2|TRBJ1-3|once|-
TGTGCCAGCAGTGCCCTCGGGGTGGACACCATATATTTT
CASSALGVDTIYF